One TCR beta chain is described in this entry. Its cognate antigen has yet to be identified. Per-nucleotide qualities are absent, and no much larger clonotype sits a single base away. Libraries were constructed by 5' RACE. This sample was sequenced with an Illumina HiSeq 2000. Template switching added a universal primer binding site, and the final cDNA carried a unique molecular identifier that allowed TCR cDNA molecules to be counted accurately. First-strand cDNA for TCR alpha and beta chains was synthesized from specific primers in the conserved constant-segment region. To control for contamination, every cDNA library was double barcoded, receiving both a SMART-Mk sample barcode and Illumina barcodes. TruSeq adapter sequences along with Illumina sample barcodes were introduced in two successive PCR steps. The TCR alpha and beta cDNA libraries were sequenced on the Illumina HiSeq platform using custom primers. Per the source publication's procedure: MiGEC processed the raw reads to extract unique molecular identifiers, while MiXCR was used to determine the CDR3 positions. Recombination models were inferred per individual with the repgenHMM and IGoR tools using an EM algorithm. Shared clonotypes were analyzed with the tcR package in R, and sharing was normalized by the product of cloneset sizes. To study raw recombination free of thymic and clonal selection effects, out-of-frame nonproductive sequences were analyzed. TCRdb trimmed public reads at Q25 via fastp, called clones via MiXCR and kept in-frame beta chains. Records with the same CDR3 protein are collapsed into one entry carrying the most frequent genes and DNA. The V and J calls come from TCRdb's annotation, not from the publication. Recorded for this sample are 500,000 to 650,000 distinct CDR3 sequences; just over 7% of them occurred a single time. The ten largest clones add up to roughly 1.6% of the sample.

This record belongs to a study of identical twins (dated by TCRdb to 2016 to 2017). About the study as a whole: To test whether fetal clonotypes persist, the study used deep sequencing on TCR alpha and beta repertoires from monozygotic twins, unrelated adults of various ages, and cord blood. To rule out contamination, replicate twin experiments were performed at different times with different library preparation protocols. The full study reports these points: Because the same donors could not be followed over many years, the conclusions relied on cross-sectional statistical analysis. Zero-insertion analyses could be partly confounded by invariant T cells such as MAIT and iNKT, although diverse VJ usage argued against such confounding for most clonotypes. Recombination models systematically underestimated out-of-frame TCR alpha sharing in monozygotic twins but agreed with sharing between unrelated individuals. Fewer insertions were carried by abundant cord blood beta clonotypes, a similar but weaker trend appeared in young adult naive repertoires, and no such trend appeared in memory repertoires. Compared with coincidental sharing between unrelated individuals, out-of-frame TCR alpha sequences shared between twins had an excess of sequences with low generation probability. A weaker excess of twin sharing was found in beta out-of-frame sequences because the signal-to-noise ratio was lowered by fewer shared sequences.

CDR1 and CDR2 are drawn from the germline V gene (reference sequence): MNHEY, SMNVEV. Relative to germline, V is missing 6 bases and J is missing 0 bases, with 7 bases of the junction outside any gene match. Counted from cysteine to phenylalanine, this CDR3 has 15 amino acids. The CDR3 DNA has 45 bases and is translated from base 1. Every donor in the study was a healthy Caucasian. The twin cohort consisted of three pairs of female monozygotic twins, all aged 18 to 29 years. Peripheral blood mononuclear cells were the source from which RNA for the TCR libraries was isolated. These same data were also listed under a study on yellow fever vaccine responses in identical twins. As noted in the second study: The T cell response to vaccination in identical twins was reported by the authors to appear partly convergent and partly personalized. In the study, vaccine-responding T cell clones were precisely tracked in identical twins.

This sequence originates from a woman under 30 in good health. The chain couples TRBV27 to TRBJ2-7, with 8 middle bases fitting TRBD1. The specimen sequenced was PBMCs. The DNA sequence is given as TGTGCCAGCAGAAGAGAGGACAGGGACTCCTACGAGCAGTACTTC. This sequence encodes CASRREDRDSYEQYF.